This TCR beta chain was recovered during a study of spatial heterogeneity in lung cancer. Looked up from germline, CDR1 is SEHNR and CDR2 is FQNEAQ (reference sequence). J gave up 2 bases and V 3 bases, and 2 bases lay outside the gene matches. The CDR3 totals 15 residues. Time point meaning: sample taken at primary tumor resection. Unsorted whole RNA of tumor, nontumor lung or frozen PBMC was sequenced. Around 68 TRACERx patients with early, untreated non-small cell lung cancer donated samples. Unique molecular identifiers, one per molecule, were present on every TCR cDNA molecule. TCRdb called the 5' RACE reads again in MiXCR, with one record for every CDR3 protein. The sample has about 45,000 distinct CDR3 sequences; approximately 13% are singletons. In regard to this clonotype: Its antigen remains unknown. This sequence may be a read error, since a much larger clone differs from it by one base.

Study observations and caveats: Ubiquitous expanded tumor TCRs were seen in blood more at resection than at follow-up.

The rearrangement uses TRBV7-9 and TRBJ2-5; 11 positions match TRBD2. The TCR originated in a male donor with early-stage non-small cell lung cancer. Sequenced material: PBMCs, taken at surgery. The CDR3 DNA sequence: TGTGCCAGCAGCTTGGGACTAGCGGAACAAGAGACCCAGTACTTC. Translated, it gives CASSLGLAEQETQYF.